The 21 T cell receptor beta chains below were found in one sample sequenced in a study of blood T cell repertoires in COVID-19. The method was immunoSEQ multiplex PCR; TCRdb's version includes in-frame clones alone and lacks a portion of them. The sample carries roughly 38,000 clones, about three quarters recorded once. Material: peripheral blood. These receptors came from a man aged 60-69 years with active COVID-19.

The chain uses TRBV6-2 or TRBV6-3 and TRBJ1-1, with TRBD1 matching 11 bases. CDR1 is MNHEY and CDR2 is SVGEGT in the germline V gene. V dropped 7 bases and J dropped 4; count of bases not matched to a gene: 11. The CDR3 has 16 residues. The CDR3 here is CASIPMTGTGGTEAFF. The CDR3 DNA reads TGTGCCAGCATCCCCATGACCGGGACAGGGGGCACTGAAGCTTTCTTT.

The genes are TRBV19 and TRBJ2-3; TRBD2 matches at 11 bases. CDR3 size: 18 residues. CDR1 is LNHDA and CDR2 is SQIVND in the germline V gene (reference sequence). J was trimmed by 0 bases and V by 3 bases; bases with no gene match: 8. The CDR3 DNA follows: TGTGCCAGTAGTATGACGACTAGCGGGGTAACTAGCACAGATACGCAGTATTTT. Its translation: CASSMTTSGVTSTDTQYF.

The chain employs TRBV7-9 and TRBJ1-3; TRBD1 might be the D (5 bases). This CDR3 spans 13 amino acids. Germline V lookup: CDR1 SEHNR, CDR2 FQNEAQ (reference sequence). Trimming took 10 bases from V and 0 from J, leaving 10 bases between them. CDR3 in amino acids: CAIRGSSGNTIYF. The CDR3 DNA sequence: TGTGCCATTCGGGGGAGCTCTGGAAACACCATATATTTT.

This clone was detected a few times. The chain links TRBV15 to TRBJ1-1; D remains unclear. The germline V gene has CDR1 LNHNV and CDR2 YYDKDF (reference sequence). The germline V and J ends were trimmed by 1 base and 1 base, with 7 bases remaining between them. The CDR3 extends over 14 amino acids. CDR3 in DNA: TGTGCCACCAGCAGAGGGGCAGGGAACACTGAAGCTTTCTTT. Encoded protein: CATSRGAGNTEAFF.

CDR3 nucleotides: TGTGCCAGCAGCTTACAGACAGGGGCCCTGACCACTGAAGCTTTCTTT. Protein: CASSLQTGALTTEAFF. V gene TRBV11-1 combines with J gene TRBJ1-1; 8 bases are shared with TRBD1. This CDR3 contains 16 residues. J was trimmed by 4 bases and V by 2 bases; bases with no gene match: 9. CDR1 is SGHAT and CDR2 is FQDESV in the germline V gene (reference sequence).

J is TRBJ2-3 and V is TRBV6-5, with 7 bases identical to TRBD1. The ends lost 6 bases at V and 0 bases at J; junction bases unmatched: 6. The CDR3 length is 15 residues. Germline CDR1 and CDR2: MNHEY and SVGAGI. Written as DNA, the CDR3 is TGTGCCAGCAGAATACCGGGACAGAGCACAGATACGCAGTATTTT. Translated: CASRIPGQSTDTQYF.

This clone occurred once. The chain recombines TRBV19 with TRBJ2-3; 11 nucleotides line up with TRBD1. V shed 6 bases and J 1 base; nucleotides not matched to a gene: 3. The CDR3 extends over 15 amino acids. Germline values: CDR1 LNHDA, CDR2 SQIVND (reference sequence). DNA of the CDR3: TGTGCCAGTAGACGGACAGGGGGCGGCACAGATACGCAGTATTTT. Translation: CASRRTGGGTDTQYF. Full variable domain (missing parts from reference TRBV19 and TRBJ2-3): DGGITQSPKYLFRKEGQNVTLSCEQNLNHDAMYWYRQDPGQGLRLIYYSQIVNDFQKGDIAEGYSVSREKKESFPLTVTSAQKNPTAFYLCASRRTGGGTDTQYFGPGTRLTVL.

The chain couples TRBV18 to TRBJ2-2; 8 bases match TRBD2. CDR1 KGHSH and CDR2 LQKENI come from the germline V gene. This CDR3 contains 17 residues. J lost 6 bases, V lost 0 bases, and 9 bases had no gene match. DNA for the CDR3: TGTGCCAGCTCACCACCACAGGGAGCGGGAGTCCCCGGGGAGCTGTTTTTT. Protein product: CASSPPQGAGVPGELFF.

The chain has TRBV6-6 and TRBJ2-1; TRBD1 matches at 11 bases. This CDR3 has 15 amino acids. Germline V gene sequence: CDR1 MNHNY, CDR2 SVGAGI (reference sequence). Trimming at V came to 6 bases and at J to 6 bases, leaving 7 bases not matched to a gene. CDR3 amino acids: CASSPRTGGRNEQFF. The DNA for the CDR3 is TGTGCCAGCAGCCCCCGGACAGGGGGCCGCAATGAGCAGTTCTTC.

The genes are TRBV4-3 and TRBJ2-1; no definite D call. Germline V gives CDR1 LGHNA, CDR2 YSLEER. V was shortened by 0 bases and J by 8 bases, with 8 bases between the two germline ends. This CDR3 spans 13 amino acids. DNA of the CDR3: TGCGCCAGCAGCCAAGAATCGGCGGATGAGCAGTTCTTC. Its translation: CASSQESADEQFF.

The chain couples TRBV18 to TRBJ2-5, with TRBD1 matching 9 bases. Germline CDR1 KGHSH, CDR2 LQKENI. V shed 4 bases, J shed 5 bases, and the junction held 8 bases outside the gene matches. This CDR3 contains 15 residues. The CDR3 nucleotides read TGTGCCAGCTCACTACGACAGGGGGACTGGGAGACCCAGTACTTC. It translates to CASSLRQGDWETQYF. Full variable domain (remainder filled in from reference TRBV18 and TRBJ2-5): NAGVMQNPRHLVRRRGQEARLRCSPMKGHSHVYWYRQLPEEGLKFMVYLQKENIIDESGMPKERFSAEFPKEGPSILRIQQVVRGDSAAYFCASSLRQGDWETQYFGPGTRLLVL.

This clone has just one count. This chain joins TRBV25-1 and TRBJ2-1; D is perhaps TRBD2 (5 bases). Germline CDR1 and CDR2: MGHDK and SYGVNS. The V end lost 8 bases, the J end lost 9 bases, and 17 bases lay between the germline ends. This CDR3 has 13 residues. CDR3 residues: CASQKAGSGEQFF. The CDR3 region has the DNA TGTGCCAGCCAAAAGGCGGGCTCCGGTGAGCAGTTCTTC.

V and J are TRBV27 and TRBJ2-1; D may be TRBD2 (5 bases). CDR3 length equals 15 residues. Germline CDR1 MNHEY, CDR2 SMNVEV (reference sequence). Deletions cut 6 bases from V and 0 bases from J, with 12 bases between. DNA for the CDR3: TGTGCCAGCAGCAAACTAACTAGCTCCTACAATGAGCAGTTCTTC. It encodes CASSKLTSSYNEQFF.

The chain carries TRBV5-1 and TRBJ1-1; weak D call: TRBD1 (5 bases). Germline CDR1 SGHRS, CDR2 YFSETQ. This CDR3 contains 15 residues. V was shortened by 4 bases and J by 3 bases, with 16 bases between the two germline ends. CDR3 in amino acids: CASSPGLGEDTEAFF. As DNA, the CDR3 is TGCGCCAGCAGCCCCGGGTTGGGGGAGGACACTGAAGCTTTCTTT.

DNA of the CDR3: TGTGCCAGCAGCCGGACTAATGGGGAGACCCAGTACTTC. Its translation is CASSRTNGETQYF. The gene calls are TRBV7-8 and TRBJ2-5; the D gene is possibly TRBD2 (6 bases). The length of the CDR3 is 13 residues. V lost 5 bases to trimming and J lost 5 bases, with 12 bases between them. Germline V gene data show CDR1 as SGHVS and CDR2 as FQNEAQ.

This chain joins TRBV19 and TRBJ1-6; TRBD1 aligns across 7 bases. The ends lost 9 bases at V and 10 bases at J; junction bases unmatched: 15. Germline V gene sequence: CDR1 LNHDA, CDR2 SQIVND (reference sequence). The CDR3 runs to 15 residues. The CDR3: CASLLKTGLDSPLHF. The CDR3 DNA reads as TGTGCCAGCCTTTTGAAGACAGGGTTGGACTCACCCCTCCACTTT.

The rearrangement uses TRBV4-1 and TRBJ2-5; a possible D gene is TRBD2 (6 bases). This CDR3 is built from 14 residues. V was cut by 1 base and J by 7 bases, with 13 bases left in between. CDR1 MGHRA and CDR2 YSYEKL come from the germline V gene. The CDR3 nucleotides read TGCGCCAGCAGCCAAGTAACTAGCCGGGGGACCCAGTACTTC. Translation gives CASSQVTSRGTQYF.

The genes are TRBV7-9 and TRBJ1-2, with 7 bases that match TRBD1. CDR3 size: 14 residues. Germline V lookup: CDR1 SEHNR, CDR2 FQNEAQ (reference sequence). The ends lost 4 bases at V and 6 bases at J; junction bases unmatched: 8. This CDR3 reads CASSYDRVSHGYTF. The CDR3 DNA sequence: TGTGCCAGCAGCTATGACAGGGTTTCACATGGCTACACCTTC.

This clone has only a few counts. This sample also contains other DNA sequences that code for the same CDR3. The CDR3 sequence is CASSRGSSYEQYF. CDR3 in DNA: TGTGCCAGCAGTCGGGGGAGCTCCTACGAGCAGTACTTC. This chain joins TRBV12-3 or TRBV12-4 and TRBJ2-7; possibly TRBD2 for D (6 bases). Between the trimmed V and J ends, which lost 5 bases and 0 bases, there was a span of 8 bases. CDR3 size: 13 residues.

This chain joins TRBV27 and TRBJ1-3; D unresolved. In germline, CDR1 is MNHEY, CDR2 SMNVEV (reference sequence). With 3 bases removed from V and 4 bases from J, the gap between germline ends came to 7 bases. The CDR3 contains 13 residues. CDR3 sequence reads: CASSFTYGNTIYF. The CDR3 DNA reads as TGTGCCAGCAGTTTCACATACGGAAACACCATATATTTT.

This chain joins TRBV7-2 and TRBJ2-7; D not resolved. V was cut by 2 bases and J by 1 base, with 3 bases left in between. From germline, CDR1 is SGHTA and CDR2 FQGNSA. The CDR3 runs to 12 residues. CDR3: CASSLQSYEQYF. CDR3 bases: TGTGCCAGCAGCTTACAGTCCTACGAGCAGTACTTC.